What follows are 30 T cell receptor beta chains derived from one specimen sequenced in a study of chemoradiotherapy in HPV16-positive cancers. Libraries were prepared by immunoSEQ multiplex PCR; TCRdb keeps only in-frame clonotypes and omits some of them. The repertoire holds more than 6,000 clones, with around nine tenths as singletons. Sample: tumor tissue, taken from a patient who underwent chemoradiotherapy. The origin of the receptors is a human donor with HPV-associated anogenital cancer.

The chain has TRBV9 and TRBJ2-3; 10 bases line up with TRBD2. CDR3 length equals 14 residues. V shed 4 bases and J 6 bases; nucleotides not matched to a gene: 5. Germline CDR1 SGDLS, CDR2 YYNGEE. The DNA for the CDR3 is TGTGCCAGCAGCTCAGGACTAGCGGTGGATACGCAGTATTTT. The encoded protein is CASSSGLAVDTQYF.

The rearrangement joins TRBV7-9 to TRBJ2-7; 8 positions agree with TRBD2. Unmatched junction bases numbered 5, after V lost 5 bases and J lost 2 bases. The germline V gene has CDR1 SEHNR and CDR2 FQNEAQ (reference sequence). The CDR3 loop spans 14 amino acids. CDR3 sequence (DNA): TGTGCCAGCAGCCCCGGGGGGGCTACCTACGAGCAGTACTTC. Translated, it gives CASSPGGATYEQYF.

The CDR3 region is CASSTGDTDTQYF. The CDR3 nucleotides are TGCGCCAGCAGTACAGGGGACACAGATACGCAGTATTTT. V and J are TRBV5-1 and TRBJ2-3, with TRBD1 matching 7 bases. The CDR3 is made up of 13 amino acids. Germline V lookup: CDR1 SGHRS, CDR2 YFSETQ. Trimming took 5 bases from V and 2 from J; bases not matched to a gene: 2.

CDR3 loop: CASSQVGGYGQPQHF. DNA of the CDR3: TGCGCCAGCAGCCAGGTGGGGGGGTACGGTCAGCCCCAGCATTTT. J is TRBJ1-5 and V is TRBV4-1, with D possibly being TRBD1 (5 bases). There are 15 residues in the CDR3. Per the germline V gene, CDR1 is MGHRA and CDR2 is YSYEKL. The V end was cut by 3 bases, the J end by 6 bases, with 15 bases between.

In this sample, this clone turned up a few times. V gene TRBV5-1 combines with J gene TRBJ1-1; 9 positions agree with TRBD1. CDR3 length: 14 residues. Looked up from germline, CDR1 is SGHRS and CDR2 is YFSETQ. After removal of 4 bases from V and 4 bases from J, the junction contained 5 bases not matched to a gene. CDR3 sequence (DNA): TGCGCCAGCAGCCTTCAGACAGGGGGCACTGAAGCTTTCTTT. Its translation: CASSLQTGGTEAFF.

The chain has TRBV4-1 and TRBJ2-1; D remains ambiguous. The V end was cut by 2 bases, the J end by 8 bases, with 13 bases between. The CDR3 is 14 residues long. The germline gives CDR1 MGHRA, CDR2 YSYEKL. The CDR3 DNA is TGCGCCAGCAGCCAAACGGAAGGGTTCGATGAGCAGTTCTTC. This gives the protein CASSQTEGFDEQFF.

The gene calls are TRBV7-3 and TRBJ2-1, with a weak D call TRBD1 (7 bases). Trimming removed 5 bases at V and 5 bases at J, with 16 bases between. Germline-derived CDR1 and CDR2 are SGHTA and FQGTGA. The CDR3 spans 15 residues. The CDR3 DNA reads TGTGCCAGCAGCAGAGCAGGGGGGCTTAACAATGAGCAGTTCTTC. It is translated as CASSRAGGLNNEQFF.

The chain uses TRBV6-5 and TRBJ2-7; D gene uncertain. CDR3 length: 14 amino acids. Per germline, CDR1 MNHEY and CDR2 SVGAGI. V lost 0 bases and J 0 bases, leaving 6 bases between the germline ends. For the CDR3, the DNA is TGTGCCAGCAGTTACTCCCGTTCCTCCTACGAGCAGTACTTC. It translates to CASSYSRSSYEQYF.

This clone came up once. The chain couples TRBV5-1 to TRBJ2-2; TRBD2 matches 10 bases. This CDR3 has 16 amino acids. Germline values: CDR1 SGHRS, CDR2 YFSETQ. V was clipped by 0 bases and J by 6 bases; unmatched bases: 5. The CDR3 sequence: CASSLEPGTSAGELFF. Here the CDR3 DNA reads TGCGCCAGCAGCTTGGAACCGGGGACTAGCGCCGGGGAGCTGTTTTTT.

The V call is TRBV7-2, the J call TRBJ2-2; D is undetermined. From germline, CDR1 is SGHTA and CDR2 FQGNSA. The V gene lost 3 bases and the J gene lost 6 bases, with 11 bases spanning the gap. The CDR3 consists of 14 residues. This CDR3 reads CASSFLKHPGELFF. CDR3 bases: TGTGCCAGCAGCTTCTTGAAACACCCCGGGGAGCTGTTTTTT.

The CDR3 loop is CASSPGSGTVVNEKLFF. In DNA form, the CDR3 reads TGCGCCAGCAGCCCTGGGTCCGGGACAGTGGTTAATGAAAAACTGTTTTTT. This chain joins TRBV5-1 and TRBJ1-4, with 7 nucleotides matching TRBD1. The V gene end was trimmed by 4 bases and the J gene end by 4 bases; junction bases not matched to a gene: 13. This CDR3 has 17 amino acids. The V gene's germline CDR1 is SGHRS and CDR2 YFSETQ.

This chain connects TRBV18 to TRBJ2-7, with 8 bases identical to TRBD1. The CDR3 has 13 amino acids. V lost 3 bases, J lost 5 bases, and 3 bases stayed unmatched. CDR1 KGHSH and CDR2 LQKENI come from the germline V gene. For the CDR3, the DNA is TGTGCCAGCTCACCTGGACAGGGAGACGAGCAGTACTTC. The encoded protein is CASSPGQGDEQYF.

The chain uses TRBV30 and TRBJ1-5, with TRBD1 as a possible D gene (5 bases). Looked up from germline, CDR1 is GTSNPN and CDR2 is SVGIG (reference sequence). V lost 2 bases, J lost 2 bases, and 16 bases lay in between. The CDR3 runs 16 residues. The chain's CDR3 is CAWSLSGTAGNQPQHF. The CDR3 nucleotides are TGTGCCTGGAGTTTATCCGGGACGGCGGGCAATCAGCCCCAGCATTTT.

The V gene is TRBV5-4, the J gene TRBJ2-5, with 8 nucleotides matching TRBD2. This CDR3 contains 16 residues. Germline V lookup: CDR1 SGHNT, CDR2 YYREEE (reference sequence). After removal of 4 bases from V and 6 bases from J, the junction contained 14 bases not matched to a gene. The CDR3 loop is CASSQGVKAGAQTQYF. The CDR3 DNA is TGTGCCAGCAGCCAGGGCGTCAAAGCGGGGGCTCAGACCCAGTACTTC.

The V gene is TRBV4-2, the J gene TRBJ2-1; 11 nucleotides line up with TRBD2. Per germline, CDR1 LGHNA and CDR2 YNFKEQ. The J segment lost 2 bases and the V segment lost 0 bases, leaving 6 bases of the junction unmatched. This CDR3 contains 18 residues. This CDR3 is CASSQEPGLAVAYNEQFF. The CDR3 nucleotides read TGTGCCAGCAGCCAAGAACCGGGACTAGCGGTGGCCTACAATGAGCAGTTCTTC.

This clone was found once. This chain links TRBV7-8 with TRBJ2-1; 13 bases are a match to TRBD2. The CDR3 contains 19 residues. The germline CDR1 and CDR2 sequences are SGHVS and FQNEAQ. V dropped 3 bases and J dropped 8; count of bases not matched to a gene: 16. The CDR3 region has the DNA TGTGCCAGCAGCTTTAGCGCCGGGACTAGCGGGATTAGCTTTTATGAGCAGTTCTTC. Translating it yields CASSFSAGTSGISFYEQFF.

This chain connects TRBV9 to TRBJ2-6, with no clear D. The CDR3 has 16 amino acids. Germline V lookup: CDR1 SGDLS, CDR2 YYNGEE. V lost 0 bases to trimming and J lost 4 bases, with 11 bases between them. The CDR3 loop is CASSVAATDGANVLTF. CDR3 bases: TGTGCCAGCAGCGTAGCTGCGACGGACGGGGCCAACGTCCTGACTTTC.

The chain employs TRBV14 and TRBJ2-1; 8 positions match TRBD2. Unmatched junction bases numbered 17, after V lost 7 bases and J lost 9 bases. CDR1 and CDR2 from the germline V gene are SGHDN and FVKESK. CDR3 length: 16 residues. The CDR3 is CASTPLGGGLMIEQFF. The CDR3 nucleotides read TGTGCCAGCACCCCTCTGGGCGGGGGGCTAATGATTGAGCAGTTCTTC.

The J gene is TRBJ2-1, the V gene TRBV5-8; D may be TRBD2 (5 bases). Germline V gene data show CDR1 as SGHTS and CDR2 as YDEGEE. V was pared by 0 bases and J by 4 bases, with 14 bases between. This CDR3 is 16 amino acids long. This CDR3 is CASSLERRKNYNEQFF. For the CDR3, the DNA is TGTGCCAGCAGCTTGGAACGGAGGAAAAATTACAATGAGCAGTTCTTC.

The V and J genes are TRBV7-9 and TRBJ2-5; TRBD2 might be the D (5 bases). Looked up from germline, CDR1 is SEHNR and CDR2 is FQNEAQ (reference sequence). CDR3 length equals 16 residues. Trimming took off 1 base at V and 5 bases at J, with 17 bases between the two ends. The CDR3: CASSLGLQRERETQYF. Written as DNA, the CDR3 is TGTGCCAGCAGCTTAGGCCTACAACGGGAACGGGAGACCCAGTACTTC. The full variable domain, rest sourced from reference TRBV7-9 and TRBJ2-5, is DTGVSQNPRHKITKRGQNVTFRCDPISEHNRLYWYRQTLGQGPEFLTYFQNEAQLEKSRLLSDRFSAERPKGSFSTLEIQRTEQGDSAMYLCASSLGLQRERETQYFGPGTRLLVL.

The chain employs TRBV5-6 and TRBJ2-1; a possible D gene is TRBD2 (6 bases). V lost 4 bases and J lost 4, with 9 bases in between. The CDR3 is 13 residues long. Germline CDR1 is SGHDT and CDR2 is YYEEEE. The CDR3 reads CASSVGLYNEQFF. The CDR3 DNA sequence: TGTGCCAGCAGCGTGGGACTTTACAATGAGCAGTTCTTC.

The V call is TRBV6-6, the J call TRBJ2-7; D is undetermined. The V gene lost 0 bases and the J gene lost 7 bases, with 4 bases spanning the gap. This CDR3 spans 11 amino acids. Germline V gene data show CDR1 as MNHNY and CDR2 as SVGAGI (reference sequence). The CDR3 nucleotides read TGTGCCAGCAGTTACTCCGGAGAGCAGTACGTC. This translates into CASSYSGEQYV.

This clone was picked up one time. V usage is TRBV11-2 and J usage is TRBJ2-1; TRBD1 aligns across 10 bases. J gave up 4 bases and V 5 bases, and 5 bases lay outside the gene matches. This CDR3 contains 15 residues. CDR1 SGHAT and CDR2 FQNNGV come from the germline V gene. In DNA form, the CDR3 reads TGTGCCAGCAGCAGGGACAGGGGACTATACAATGAGCAGTTCTTC. Its protein is CASSRDRGLYNEQFF.

This clone is a singleton in its sample. The chain couples TRBV25-1 to TRBJ2-7, with D perhaps matching TRBD2 (6 bases). CDR1 MGHDK and CDR2 SYGVNS come from the germline V gene. There are 10 residues in the CDR3. Trimming left V 10 bases short and J 3 bases short, with 7 bases between. CDR3: CATGDYEQYF. CDR3 coding DNA: TGTGCCACGGGGGACTACGAGCAGTACTTC.

The V gene is TRBV5-4, the J gene TRBJ2-2; D is perhaps TRBD1 (6 bases). The CDR3 contains 14 residues. V lost 4 bases to trimming and J lost 3 bases, with 10 bases between them. Germline CDR1 is SGHNT and CDR2 is YYREEE (reference sequence). The DNA for the CDR3 is TGTGCCAGCAGCCAGGGGCAGGACACCGGGGAGCTGTTTTTT. Translating gives CASSQGQDTGELFF.

This clone has just one count. The chain joins TRBV5-1 to TRBJ1-6; no definite D call. The V gene's germline CDR1 is SGHRS and CDR2 YFSETQ. This CDR3 is 13 amino acids long. The germline V and J ends were trimmed by 1 base and 10 bases, with 9 bases remaining between them. The CDR3 is CASSLRWESPLHF. Here the CDR3 DNA reads TGCGCCAGCAGCTTGAGGTGGGAATCACCCCTCCACTTT.

This sequence joins TRBV5-1 and TRBJ1-2; a possible D gene is TRBD1 (6 bases). The CDR3 extends over 14 amino acids. Deletions cut 8 bases from V and 9 bases from J, with 23 bases between. In germline, CDR1 is SGHRS, CDR2 YFSETQ. CDR3 nucleotide sequence: TGCGCCAGTAGCACAGGGATGGAAGGAGGGAGCTACACCTTC. It encodes CASSTGMEGGSYTF.

J is TRBJ1-1 and V is TRBV27, with D maybe TRBD1 (5 bases). Germline CDR1 MNHEY, CDR2 SMNVEV (reference sequence). The CDR3 sequence is 15 residues long. Between the trimmed V and J ends, which lost 1 base and 9 bases, there was a span of 18 bases. CDR3: CASSLWWGDEAKAFF. The CDR3 bases are TGTGCCAGCAGTTTATGGTGGGGGGACGAGGCTAAAGCTTTCTTT.

Only one count was recorded for this clone. J is TRBJ1-4 and V is TRBV19; TRBD1 matches at 8 bases. The CDR3 runs 16 residues. V was pared by 6 bases and J by 2 bases, with 8 bases of the junction left unmatched. Germline CDR1 reads LNHDA; CDR2 reads SQIVND (reference sequence). The CDR3 loop is CASSRRSGGTNEKLFF. Here the CDR3 DNA reads TGTGCCAGTAGCCGCAGGTCAGGGGGCACTAATGAAAAACTGTTTTTT.

This chain uses TRBV5-1 with TRBJ2-7, with TRBD1 matching 9 bases. The V and J ends lost 3 bases and 7 bases, in that order; junction bases with no gene match: 2. This CDR3 is 12 amino acids long. Germline assignment: CDR1 SGHRS and CDR2 YFSETQ. The CDR3 bases are TGCGCCAGCAGCTGGGGACAGGGTGAGCAGTACTTC. It is translated as CASSWGQGEQYF.